This TCR beta chain was found in a study of T cells in Graves' hyperthyroidism and ophthalmopathy. Graves' hyperthyroidism qualified as stable when ophthalmopathy did not progress within 18 months. Amplified regions were TCR beta CDR3 sequences from RNA transcripts. The primer set for the first-round RT-PCR of the TCR CDR3 was HTBI. Using its own MiXCR run on the multiplex PCR reads, TCRdb lists one record per CDR3 protein. The sample lists roughly 800,000 distinct CDR3 sequences; over 35% were seen once. General observations from the study: Ophthalmopathy was identified by the model a median 6.5 months ahead of onset. Blood samples included most of the expanded thyroid clonotypes exceeding 0.001. From stable hyperthyroidism, ophthalmopathy was set apart by a 13 V-J model.

Concerning this clonotype: Its antigen is as yet unknown.

This CDR3 is built from 15 residues. V was pared by 4 bases and J by 4 bases, with 13 bases between. The germline V gene encodes CDR1 MGHDK and CDR2 SYGVNS. The receptor comes from a man aged 18 to 29 with Graves' hyperthyroidism. Material for sequencing was blood. This chain uses TRBV25-1 with TRBJ1-4, with a tentative D call TRBD1 (5 bases). The CDR3 DNA follows: TGTGCCAGCAGTGCGCGGGGGTGGGGTAATGAAAAACTGTTTTTT. Encoded protein: CASSARGWGNEKLFF.